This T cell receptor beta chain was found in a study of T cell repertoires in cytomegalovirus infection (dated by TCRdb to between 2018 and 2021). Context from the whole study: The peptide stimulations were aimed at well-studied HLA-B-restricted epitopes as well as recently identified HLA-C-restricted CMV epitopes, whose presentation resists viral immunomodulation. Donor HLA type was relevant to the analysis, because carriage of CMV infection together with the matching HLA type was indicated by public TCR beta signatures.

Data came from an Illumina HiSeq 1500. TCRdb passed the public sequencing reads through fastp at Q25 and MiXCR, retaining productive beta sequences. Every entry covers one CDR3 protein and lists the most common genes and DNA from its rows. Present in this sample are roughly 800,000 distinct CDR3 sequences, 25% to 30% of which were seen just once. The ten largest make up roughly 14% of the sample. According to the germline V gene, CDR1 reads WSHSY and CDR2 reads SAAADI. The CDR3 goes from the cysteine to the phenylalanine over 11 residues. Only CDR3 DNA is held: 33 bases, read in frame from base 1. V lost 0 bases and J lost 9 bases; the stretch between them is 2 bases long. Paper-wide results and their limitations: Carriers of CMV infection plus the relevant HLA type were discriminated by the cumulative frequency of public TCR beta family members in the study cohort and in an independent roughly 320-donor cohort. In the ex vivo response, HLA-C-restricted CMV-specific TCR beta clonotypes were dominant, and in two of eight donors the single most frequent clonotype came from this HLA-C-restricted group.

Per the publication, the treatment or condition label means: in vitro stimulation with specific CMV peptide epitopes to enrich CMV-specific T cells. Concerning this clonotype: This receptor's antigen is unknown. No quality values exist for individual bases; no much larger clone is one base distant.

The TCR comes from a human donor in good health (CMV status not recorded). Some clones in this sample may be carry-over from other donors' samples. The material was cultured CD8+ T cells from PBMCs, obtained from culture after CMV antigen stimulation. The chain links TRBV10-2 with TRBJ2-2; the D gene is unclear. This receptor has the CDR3 CASSESRELFF. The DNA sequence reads TGCGCCAGCAGTGAGTCGCGGGAGCTGTTTTTT.